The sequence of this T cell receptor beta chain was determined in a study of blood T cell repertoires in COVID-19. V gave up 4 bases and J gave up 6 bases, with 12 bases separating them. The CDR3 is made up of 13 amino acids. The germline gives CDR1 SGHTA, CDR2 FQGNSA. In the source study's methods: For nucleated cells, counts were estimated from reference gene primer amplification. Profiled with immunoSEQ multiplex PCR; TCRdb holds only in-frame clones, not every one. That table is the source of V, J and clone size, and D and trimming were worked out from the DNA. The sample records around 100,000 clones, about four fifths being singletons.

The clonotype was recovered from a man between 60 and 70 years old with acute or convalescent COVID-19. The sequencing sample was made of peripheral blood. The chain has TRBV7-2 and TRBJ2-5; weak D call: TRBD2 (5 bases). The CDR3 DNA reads TGTGCCAGCAGCTCCAGTCCGGGGAAGACCCAGTACTTC. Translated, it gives CASSSSPGKTQYF.